This record looks at one T cell receptor (beta chain) sequence and its context. The antigen remains unidentified. The data belong to a study of Graves' ophthalmopathy and Graves' hyperthyroidism. Study-level points and caveats: Sensitivity of about 67% and specificity of 72% to 80% were achieved by the model that predicted ophthalmopathy progression.

Germline CDR1 is DFQATT and CDR2 is SNEGSKA (reference sequence). The CDR3 extends over 14 amino acids. Amplified TCR beta CDR3 regions were obtained using RNA transcripts as template. First-round RT-PCR employed HTBI primers, with a second-round multiplex PCR after it. A single record per CDR3 protein comes from TCRdb applying MiXCR to the multiplex PCR reads. The table has about 600,000 distinct CDR3 sequences, approximately 35% seen once. The sample comprised peripheral blood or thyroid tissue (not recorded which). This chain connects TRBV20-1 to TRBJ2-7; 13 bases fit TRBD2. The end of the DNA is better explained by TRBJ2-1, so the J call may be wrong. The sequence was obtained from an adult man with Graves' hyperthyroidism. As DNA, the CDR3 is TGCAGTGCTCCACTAGCGGGAGGGGATTGGGAGCAGTTCTTC. Translation gives CSAPLAGGDWEQFF.